The rows below give T cell receptor beta chains drawn from one sample of a study of T cell responses to AZD1222 COVID-19 vaccine. TCRdb keeps only in-frame clones here, not all; method: immunoSEQ multiplex PCR. The data show about 180,000 clones, 88% seen once. The source material was peripheral blood, sampled 28 days after the second AZD1222 dose. These TCRs come from an adult who received the AZD1222 COVID-19 vaccine. Both conserved end residues are part of each CDR3. Each record gives: clone size, CDR3 length, J gene, D gene, V gene, CDR3 DNA, CDR3 protein. The D gene is left open where the match is weak. For some rows the clone size is stated as once, few or many, or as a class when expanded; others skip it.

-,13,TRBJ2-5,-,TRBV7-2,TGTGCCAGCAGCTCTCATCGAGGGGAGACCCAGTACTTC,CASSSHRGETQYF
-,15,TRBJ1-6,-,TRBV2,TGTGCCAGCAGGCGATCGGCGGCTCTCAATTCACCCCTCCACTTT,CASRRSAALNSPLHF
-,14,TRBJ1-5,-,TRBV19,TGTGCCAGTAGTCCCCGCCGGGGCCATCAGCCCCAGCATTTT,CASSPRRGHQPQHF
-,12,TRBJ2-1,-,TRBV5-4,TGTGCCAGCAGCTTGTATAGCAATGAGCAGTTCTTC,CASSLYSNEQFF
-,14,TRBJ1-3,-,TRBV11-2,TGTGCCAGCAGCTTAGAATTTTCTGGAAACACCATATATTTT,CASSLEFSGNTIYF
once,15,TRBJ2-1,-,TRBV30,TGTGCCTGGACTTCAGGGTTGGCTAACCACAATGAGCAGTTCTTC,CAWTSGLANHNEQFF
-,16,TRBJ1-4,-,TRBV9,TGTGCCAGCAGCTTCTCTACCGGTGTGACTAATGAAAAACTGTTTTTT,CASSFSTGVTNEKLFF
-,14,TRBJ2-3,-,TRBV2,TGTGCCTCCAGGGTCCGAGGGGGCACAGATACGCAGTATTTT,CASRVRGGTDTQYF
-,14,TRBJ2-3,TRBD2,TRBV2,TGTGCCAGCAGGGGGGGGGTTAGCACAGATACGCAGTATTTT,CASRGGVSTDTQYF
-,15,TRBJ1-1,-,TRBV7-9,TGTGCCAGCAGCTTAAACCGACAGTTGAACACTGAAGCTTTCTTT,CASSLNRQLNTEAFF
few,15,TRBJ1-1,TRBD1,TRBV7-2,TGTGCCAGCAGCTTCGGGGACAGGAGGAACACTGAAGCTTTCTTT,CASSFGDRRNTEAFF
-,13,TRBJ1-2,-,TRBV29-1,TGCAGCGTTGGGGCAGGAGGAGTCTATGGCTACACCTTC,CSVGAGGVYGYTF
-,11,TRBJ1-2,-,TRBV12-3/TRBV12-4,TGTGCCAGCAGTTTACGATATGGCTACACCTTC,CASSLRYGYTF
-,12,TRBJ2-3,-,TRBV6-5,TGTGCCAGCAGTAGGGGGACAGATACGCAGTATTTT,CASSRGTDTQYF
-,13,TRBJ1-1,TRBD1,TRBV28,TGTGCCACCGAGGTGGGGACAGGGACTGAAGCTTTCTTT,CATEVGTGTEAFF
once,14,TRBJ2-7,-,TRBV7-2,TGTGCCAGCAGCATAAGCCCGGGGACCTACGAGCAGTACTTC,CASSISPGTYEQYF
-,14,TRBJ2-3,-,TRBV25-1,TGTGCCAGCAGTAGAGGGACGAGCACAGATACGCAGTATTTT,CASSRGTSTDTQYF
few,15,TRBJ2-7,TRBD1,TRBV28,TGTGCCGCTACAATAGGACAGGGGGGCTCCTACGAGCAGTACTTC,CAATIGQGGSYEQYF
-,13,TRBJ1-4,-,TRBV29-1,TGCAGCGTTGGAGGGGGGTCTAATGAAAAACTGTTTTTT,CSVGGGSNEKLFF
-,14,TRBJ2-7,-,TRBV9,TGTGCCAGCAGCGTAGGAGGAGGGGCCTACGAGCAGTACTTC,CASSVGGGAYEQYF